This record covers a single TCR beta chain. The entry originates in a study of OX40 agonist ivuxolimab in advanced cancers. Assay used: immunoSEQ multiplex PCR; TCRdb lists only in-frame clones, some missing. The repertoire holds roughly 89,000 clones, with 86% as singletons. The V end was cut by 3 bases, the J end by 5 bases, with 15 bases between. Germline CDR1 is KGHSH and CDR2 is LQKENI. The CDR3 spans 15 residues. This TCR came from an adult with an advanced solid tumor such as melanoma, head and neck, liver or kidney cancer. The chain uses TRBV18 and TRBJ2-3; D perhaps matches TRBD2 (7 bases). The material sequenced was CD4+ or CD8+ T cells sorted from blood, taken in a trial of the OX40 agonist ivuxolimab. The CDR3: CASSPPGGREDTQYF. The CDR3 nucleotides read TGTGCCAGCTCACCTCCGGGGGGCCGGGAAGATACGCAGTATTTT.